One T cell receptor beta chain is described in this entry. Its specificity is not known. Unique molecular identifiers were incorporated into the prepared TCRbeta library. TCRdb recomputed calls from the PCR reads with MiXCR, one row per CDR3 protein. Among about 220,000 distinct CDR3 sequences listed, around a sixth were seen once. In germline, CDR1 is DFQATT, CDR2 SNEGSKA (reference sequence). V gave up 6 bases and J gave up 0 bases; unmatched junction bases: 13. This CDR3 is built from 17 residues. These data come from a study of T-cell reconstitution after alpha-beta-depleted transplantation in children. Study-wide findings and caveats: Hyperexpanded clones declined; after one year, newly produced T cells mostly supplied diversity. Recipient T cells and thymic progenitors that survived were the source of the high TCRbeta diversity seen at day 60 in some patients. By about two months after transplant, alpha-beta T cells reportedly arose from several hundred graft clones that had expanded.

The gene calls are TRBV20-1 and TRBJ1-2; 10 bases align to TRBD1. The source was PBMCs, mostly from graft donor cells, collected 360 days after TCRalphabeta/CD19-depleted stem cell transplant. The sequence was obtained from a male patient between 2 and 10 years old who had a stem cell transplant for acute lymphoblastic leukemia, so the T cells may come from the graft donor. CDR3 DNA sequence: TGCAGTGCAAGACAGGGGGCACCCAGACTGACTAACTATGGCTACACCTTC. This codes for CSARQGAPRLTNYGYTF.